The 21 T cell receptor beta chains below were found in one sample sequenced in a study of response to subunit inactivated influenza vaccine. TCRdb fed the RT-PCR reads into MiXCR, producing one record per CDR3 protein. The sample records about 520,000 distinct CDR3 sequences, approximately 7.8% being singletons. This sample comprised PBMCs from blood, obtained around 25 months after vaccination. These receptors were taken from a man in his fifties or sixties who received an inactivated influenza vaccine.

This clonotype was observed many times. The chain employs TRBV28 and TRBJ2-7; D is undetermined. The ends were cut back, 6 bases at V and 0 bases at J, with 9 bases in the middle. Germline assignment: CDR1 MDHEN and CDR2 SYDVKM. CDR3 length equals 13 residues. The CDR3 sequence: CASSLPSSYEQYF. As DNA, the CDR3 is TGTGCCAGCAGCCTACCTTCCTCCTACGAGCAGTACTTC.

J is TRBJ1-4 and V is TRBV11-2; TRBD1 is a possible D gene (5 bases). Deletions cut 2 bases from V and 6 bases from J, with 13 bases between. The CDR3 is 15 residues long. Germline CDR1 and CDR2: SGHAT and FQNNGV. The CDR3 here is CASSLSGTAYEKLFF. In nucleotides, the CDR3 is TGTGCCAGCAGCTTAAGCGGGACGGCCTATGAAAAACTGTTTTTT. Full variable domain (rest looked up from reference TRBV11-2 and TRBJ1-4): EAGVAQSPRYKIIEKRQSVAFWCNPISGHATLYWYQQILGQGPKLLIQFQNNGVVDDSQLPKDRFSAERLKGVDSTLKIQPAKLEDSAVYLCASSLSGTAYEKLFFGSGTQLSVL.

The table lists this clonotype with a few counts. The chain is built from TRBV5-1 and TRBJ2-3; possible D gene TRBD1, 5 bases. Germline V gives CDR1 SGHRS, CDR2 YFSETQ. V lost 6 bases and J lost 6, with 20 bases in between. CDR3 length equals 15 residues. CDR3 in DNA: TGCGCCAGCACCTTTCAGGGAAGGAGTGAGGATACGCAGTATTTT. Amino acid sequence: CASTFQGRSEDTQYF.

The table lists this clonotype with a few counts. V gene TRBV6-2 or TRBV6-3 combines with J gene TRBJ2-1; D ambiguous. The germline V gene has CDR1 MNHEY and CDR2 SVGEGT. CDR3 length: 12 amino acids. V was shortened by 2 bases and J by 10 bases, with 9 bases between the two germline ends. The CDR3 protein is CASSYGLREQFF. The CDR3 region has the DNA TGTGCCAGCAGTTACGGGTTGCGGGAGCAGTTCTTC.

This clonotype was detected only once. J is TRBJ1-6 and V is TRBV7-2; D unresolved. The ends were cut back, 4 bases at V and 14 bases at J, with 21 bases in the middle. The CDR3 extends over 15 amino acids. Per germline, CDR1 SGHTA and CDR2 FQGNSA. Here the CDR3 DNA reads TGTGCCAGCAGCTCGATCGGCCAAGCCCAGAGGGCCCTCCACTTT. It specifies CASSSIGQAQRALHF.

The sample holds a few counts of this clonotype. This sequence joins TRBV10-1 and TRBJ2-3; 9 nucleotides match TRBD1. Germline V gene data show CDR1 as WNHNN and CDR2 as SYGVQD (reference sequence). This CDR3 is built from 16 residues. The V gene end was trimmed by 3 bases and the J gene end by 4 bases; junction bases not matched to a gene: 8. The CDR3 DNA reads TGCGCCAGCAGTGACCCTACGACAGGGGGGGCAGATACGCAGTATTTT. Translation: CASSDPTTGGADTQYF.

This clonotype was counted ten times or more. The chain employs TRBV5-1 and TRBJ2-2; TRBD2 is a possible D gene (5 bases). The CDR3 totals 14 residues. Germline CDR1 is SGHRS and CDR2 is YFSETQ. With 3 bases removed from V and 4 bases from J, the gap between germline ends came to 10 bases. DNA for the CDR3: TGCGCCAGCAGCTGGAGGACGGTCACCGGGGAGCTGTTTTTT. It specifies CASSWRTVTGELFF.

This clonotype was counted between two and nine times. V usage is TRBV4-3 and J usage is TRBJ1-1; D not certain. The CDR3 sequence is 16 residues long. CDR1 and CDR2 (germline): LGHNA, YSLEER. Trimming cost V 1 base and J 4 bases, with 16 bases left between them. In DNA, the CDR3 is TGCGCCAGCAGCCAAGGTGGGTTTGAAGGAAGCACTGAAGCTTTCTTT. This translates into CASSQGGFEGSTEAFF.

This clonotype was detected many times. The V call is TRBV5-1, the J call TRBJ1-1, with D tentatively TRBD1 (6 bases). Germline assignment: CDR1 SGHRS and CDR2 YFSETQ. The CDR3 covers 16 residues. V lost 4 bases and J 0 bases, leaving 16 bases between the germline ends. The CDR3 DNA is TGCGCCAGCAGCCCGCAGGGGTGGGACATGAACACTGAAGCTTTCTTT. This sequence encodes CASSPQGWDMNTEAFF.

This chain joins TRBV6-2 or TRBV6-3 and TRBJ2-1, with 14 nucleotides matching TRBD2. Germline assignment: CDR1 MNHEY and CDR2 SVGEGT. The CDR3 is 18 amino acids. J lost 1 base, V lost 4 bases, and 6 bases had no gene match. CDR3 amino acids: CASSLGTSGRWSYNEQFF. The CDR3 region has the DNA TGTGCCAGCAGTTTAGGGACTAGCGGGAGATGGTCCTACAATGAGCAGTTCTTC.

CDR3 in DNA: TGCAGTGCCCCCCGCGGGTTGGAAGATACGCAGTATTTT. Amino acid sequence: CSAPRGLEDTQYF. V is TRBV20-1 and J is TRBJ2-3, with TRBD2 as a possible D gene (5 bases). This CDR3 has 13 residues. Trimming cost V 6 bases and J 5 bases, with 15 bases left between them. Germline CDR1 reads DFQATT; CDR2 reads SNEGSKA (reference sequence).

The chain combines TRBV28 with TRBJ2-6, with 7 bases identical to TRBD1. The V and J ends lost 3 bases and 2 bases, in that order; junction bases with no gene match: 4. Germline CDR1 and CDR2: MDHEN and SYDVKM. The CDR3 sequence is 16 residues long. CDR3 DNA: TGTGCCAGCAGTTTTCCCACAGGGGCTGGGGCCAACGTCCTGACTTTC. This encodes CASSFPTGAGANVLTF.

This clonotype was seen only a few times. V gene TRBV12-3 or TRBV12-4 combines with J gene TRBJ2-5, with D perhaps matching TRBD1 (5 bases). The CDR3 loop spans 13 amino acids. With 5 bases removed from V and 3 bases from J, the gap between germline ends came to 10 bases. CDR3 sequence reads: CASSQGSEETQYF. The CDR3 region has the DNA TGTGCCAGCAGTCAGGGCAGCGAAGAGACCCAGTACTTC.

The rearrangement links TRBV2 to TRBJ2-5; 11 bases map to TRBD2. The V gene's germline CDR1 is SNHLY and CDR2 FYNNEI. The J segment lost 5 bases and the V segment lost 4 bases, leaving 9 bases of the junction unmatched. This CDR3 region has 16 residues. CDR3 sequence (DNA): TGTGCCAGCAGTGGAGATAGCGGGGGGGCTCGCGAGACCCAGTACTTC. Its protein is CASSGDSGGARETQYF.

The chain recombines TRBV12-3 or TRBV12-4 with TRBJ1-1; D gene uncertain. The CDR3 extends over 13 amino acids. Trimming removed 5 bases at V and 4 bases at J, with 11 bases between. CDR3 sequence (DNA): TGTGCCAGCAGTGTCGGTTCGAGCACTGAAGCTTTCTTT. Protein product: CASSVGSSTEAFF.

This sequence joins TRBV12-3 or TRBV12-4 and TRBJ1-6; D is undetermined. Trimming took 2 bases from V and 13 from J, leaving 9 bases between them. The CDR3 is 12 amino acids. The CDR3 protein is CASSLRRRPLHF. The CDR3 coding sequence is TGTGCCAGCAGTTTACGACGGAGGCCCCTCCACTTT.

This clonotype was detected a few times. The gene calls are TRBV7-9 and TRBJ2-3, with a weak D call TRBD2 (6 bases). This CDR3 has 15 residues. Germline V gene lookup returns CDR1 SEHNR and CDR2 FQNEAQ (reference sequence). Trimming removed 0 bases at V and 3 bases at J, with 10 bases between. CDR3 amino acids: CASSLASGLTDTQYF. The CDR3 region has the DNA TGTGCCAGCAGCTTAGCTAGCGGCTTGACAGATACGCAGTATTTT.

This clonotype appeared many times. This rearrangement joins TRBV6-2 or TRBV6-3 to TRBJ2-1, with D uncertain. Germline CDR1 is MNHEY and CDR2 is SVGEGT. The CDR3 contains 11 residues. The V gene lost 3 bases and the J gene lost 7 bases, with 4 bases spanning the gap. CDR3 DNA sequence: TGTGCCAGCAGTTATTTTAATGAGCAGTTCTTC. This sequence encodes CASSYFNEQFF.

The J gene is TRBJ1-2, the V gene TRBV20-1; D is possibly TRBD1 (6 bases). CDR1 is DFQATT and CDR2 is SNEGSKA in the germline V gene (reference sequence). Trimming removed 1 base from V and 2 bases from J, with 17 bases in between. The CDR3 runs 16 residues. CDR3 nucleotide sequence: TGCAGTGCTAGAGGGGGGGTGACCGGGACAAACTATGGCTACACCTTC. Encoded protein: CSARGGVTGTNYGYTF.

This clonotype was picked up a small number of times. Here the CDR3 DNA reads TGTGCCAGCAGCCCCCTGGCGGGCCAGAGCATCTACGAGCAGTACTTC. Its translation is CASSPLAGQSIYEQYF. This chain joins TRBV5-5 and TRBJ2-7, with TRBD2 as a possible D gene (5 bases). The CDR3 consists of 16 residues. CDR1 is SGHKS and CDR2 is YYEKEE in the germline V gene (reference sequence). V was cut by 4 bases and J by 3 bases, with 20 bases left in between. Using reference TRBV5-5 and TRBJ2-7 for the parts outside the CDR3, the full variable domain is DAGVTQSPTHLIKTRGQQVTLRCSPISGHKSVSWYQQVLGQGPQFIFQYYEKEERGRGNFPDRFSARQFPNYSSELNVNALLLGDSALYLCASSPLAGQSIYEQYFGPGTRLTVT.

This clonotype was seen only a few times. This chain joins TRBV29-1 and TRBJ1-1, with D maybe TRBD1 (6 bases). CDR3 length equals 16 residues. V was trimmed by 4 bases and J by 4 bases, leaving 22 bases between them. CDR1 and CDR2 from the germline V gene are SQVTM and ANQGSEA. DNA of the CDR3: TGCAGCGTTGGGGGGACCCTACAGGGTGTTGGCACTGAAGCTTTCTTT. It encodes CSVGGTLQGVGTEAFF.